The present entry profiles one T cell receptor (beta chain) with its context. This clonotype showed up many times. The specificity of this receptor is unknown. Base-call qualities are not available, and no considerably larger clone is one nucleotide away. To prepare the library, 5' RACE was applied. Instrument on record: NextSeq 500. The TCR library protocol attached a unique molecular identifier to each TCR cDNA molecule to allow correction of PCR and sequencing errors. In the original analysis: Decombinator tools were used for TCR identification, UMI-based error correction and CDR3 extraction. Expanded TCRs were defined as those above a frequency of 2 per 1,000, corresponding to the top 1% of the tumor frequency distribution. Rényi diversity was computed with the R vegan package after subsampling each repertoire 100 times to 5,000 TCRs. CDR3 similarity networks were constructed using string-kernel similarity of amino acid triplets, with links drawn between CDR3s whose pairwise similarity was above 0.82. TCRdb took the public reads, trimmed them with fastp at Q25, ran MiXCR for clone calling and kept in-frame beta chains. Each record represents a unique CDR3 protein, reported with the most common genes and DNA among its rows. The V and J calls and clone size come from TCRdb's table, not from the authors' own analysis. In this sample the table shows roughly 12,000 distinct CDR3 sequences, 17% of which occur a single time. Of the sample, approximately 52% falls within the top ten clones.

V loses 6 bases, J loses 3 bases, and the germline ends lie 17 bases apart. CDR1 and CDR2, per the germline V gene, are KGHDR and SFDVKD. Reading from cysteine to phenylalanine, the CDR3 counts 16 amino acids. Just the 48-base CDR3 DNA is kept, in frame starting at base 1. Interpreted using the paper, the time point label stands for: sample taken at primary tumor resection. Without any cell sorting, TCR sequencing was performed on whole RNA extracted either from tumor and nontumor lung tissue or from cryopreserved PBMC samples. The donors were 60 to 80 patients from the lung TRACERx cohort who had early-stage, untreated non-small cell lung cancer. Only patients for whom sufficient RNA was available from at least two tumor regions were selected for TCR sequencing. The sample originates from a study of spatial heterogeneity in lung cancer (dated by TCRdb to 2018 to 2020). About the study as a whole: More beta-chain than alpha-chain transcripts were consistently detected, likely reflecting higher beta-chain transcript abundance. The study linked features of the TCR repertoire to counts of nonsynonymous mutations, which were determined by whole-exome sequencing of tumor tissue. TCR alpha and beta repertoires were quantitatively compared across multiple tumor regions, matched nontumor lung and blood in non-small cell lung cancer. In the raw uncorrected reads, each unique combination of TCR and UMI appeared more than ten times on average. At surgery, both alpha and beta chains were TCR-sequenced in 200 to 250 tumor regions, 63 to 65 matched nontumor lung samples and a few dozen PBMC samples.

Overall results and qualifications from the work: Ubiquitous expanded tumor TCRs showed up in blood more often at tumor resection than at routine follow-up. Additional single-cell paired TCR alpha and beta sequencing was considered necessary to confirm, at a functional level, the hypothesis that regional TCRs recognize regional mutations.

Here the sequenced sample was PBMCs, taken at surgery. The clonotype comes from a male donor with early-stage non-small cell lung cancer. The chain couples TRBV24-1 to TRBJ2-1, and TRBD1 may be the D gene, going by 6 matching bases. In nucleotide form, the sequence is TGTGCCACCAGTACCCCCGGGACAACCATCTACAATGAGCAGTTCTTC. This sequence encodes CATSTPGTTIYNEQFF.